The entry below gives a single T cell receptor beta chain sequence along with its context. This sample stems from a study of blood T cell repertoires in COVID-19. Study in general: The United States, Italy and Spain provided the acute and convalescent COVID-19 samples. In each case, the material was cDNA or gDNA derived from T cells, B-cell-depleted T cells, or PBMCs.

Germline assignment: CDR1 SNHLY and CDR2 FYNNEI. The V gene lost 9 bases and the J gene lost 5 bases, with 8 bases spanning the gap. The CDR3 length is 12 residues. Original processing notes: Amplification with reference gene primers provided the estimates of nucleated cell counts. The protocol was immunoSEQ multiplex PCR, while the TCRdb copy is restricted to in-frame clones and leaves out a portion. Clone size and the V and J calls come from that table; the DNA yielded D and trimming. The sample shows 100,000 to 150,000 clones, around 80% of them seen only once. Material for sequencing was peripheral blood. The TCR originated in a man of 80 years or more with active or convalescent COVID-19. V is TRBV2 and J is TRBJ1-6; no reliable D call. This CDR3 is CASLRDNSPLHF. CDR3 DNA sequence: TGTGCCAGTTTGAGGGATAATTCACCCCTCCACTTT.